This section outlines one T cell receptor beta chain sequence together with its context. Its antigen is unidentified. The sample originates from a study of CD8+ T cells in alopecia areata. At the level of the study: Tofacitinib ran for 6 to 18 months before 6 months off drug.

The sequencing template was cDNA reverse transcribed from extracted RNA. Produced via immunoSEQ multiplex PCR; TCRdb's table is partial and in-frame only. The sample records 7,000 to 9,500 clones, 50% to 60% being singletons. Notes on the study in general: Resident alphabeta T cells of normal skin are also sequenced in scalp samples. Elevated clonality characterized lesional scalp relative to normal scalp, particularly in alopecia totalis/universalis.

Germline values: CDR1 LGHNA, CDR2 YSLEER. This CDR3 is 16 amino acids long. Losses at the gene ends were 1 base for V and 4 bases for J; bases not matched to a gene: 3. Researchers took lesional scalp punch biopsies and peripheral blood from people who were alopecia areata patients. This receptor was obtained from a human donor with alopecia areata. The sample here was skin, taken at week 0. The chain carries TRBV4-3 and TRBJ2-3, with 12 bases lining up with TRBD2. The CDR3 sequence: CASSQVTSGRADTQYF. Written as DNA, the CDR3 is TGCGCCAGCAGCCAAGTGACTAGCGGGAGAGCAGATACGCAGTATTTT.